What follows are 20 T cell receptor beta chains derived from one specimen sequenced in a study of OX40 agonist ivuxolimab in advanced cancers. Profiled with immunoSEQ multiplex PCR; TCRdb holds only in-frame clones, not every one. The sample contains 25,000 to 35,000 clones, about four fifths of which appear only once. The specimen comprised CD4+ or CD8+ T cells sorted from blood, sampled in a trial of the OX40 agonist ivuxolimab. These receptors all stem from an adult with an advanced solid tumor such as melanoma, head and neck, liver or kidney cancer.

In this sample, this clone is medium-sized. The CDR3 loop reads CASSPGDYNEQFF. The CDR3, as DNA: TGTGCCAGCAGCCCCGGGGACTACAATGAGCAGTTCTTC. The rearrangement joins TRBV9 to TRBJ2-1; possibly TRBD2 for D (5 bases). Germline loops: CDR1 SGDLS, CDR2 YYNGEE. The CDR3 loop spans 13 amino acids. Trimming stripped 4 bases from V and 3 bases from J, with 8 bases between.

This rearrangement joins TRBV4-1 to TRBJ2-1, with a tentative D call TRBD2 (5 bases). Trimming took 1 base from V and 2 from J, leaving 15 bases between them. CDR1 and CDR2 from the germline V gene are MGHRA and YSYEKL. The CDR3 contains 17 residues. The CDR3 region is CASSQVPLGGPYNEQFF. In nucleotides, the CDR3 is TGCGCCAGCAGCCAAGTACCGCTGGGCGGGCCCTACAATGAGCAGTTCTTC.

The DNA of the CDR3 is TGTGCCAGTAGTGCCCGCCCCGACAGAACTAATGAAAAACTGTTTTTT. The encoded protein is CASSARPDRTNEKLFF. The chain employs TRBV19 and TRBJ1-4, with D tentatively TRBD1 (5 bases). This CDR3 has 16 amino acids. The germline V and J ends were trimmed by 5 bases and 1 base, with 14 bases remaining between them. CDR1 is LNHDA and CDR2 is SQIVND in the germline V gene (reference sequence).

The table lists this clone with a few counts. The V gene is TRBV11-1, the J gene TRBJ1-6; D is undetermined. The CDR3 covers 14 residues. The germline CDR1 and CDR2 sequences are SGHAT and FQDESV (reference sequence). With 5 bases removed from V and 5 bases from J, the gap between germline ends came to 10 bases. The CDR3 here is CASSRLGNNSPLHF. CDR3 nucleotide sequence: TGTGCCAGCAGCCGCCTTGGTAATAATTCACCCCTCCACTTT.

The V and J genes are TRBV6-5 and TRBJ2-3; D is perhaps TRBD1 (6 bases). Germline V gene data show CDR1 as MNHEY and CDR2 as SVGAGI. The CDR3 covers 14 residues. The ends were cut back, 6 bases at V and 4 bases at J, with 14 bases in the middle. CDR3 nucleotides: TGTGCCAGCAGCCCGGGACACGAGGCAGATACGCAGTATTTT. Translating gives CASSPGHEADTQYF.

This chain joins TRBV5-5 and TRBJ2-1, with a tentative D call TRBD2 (6 bases). The V gene lost 0 bases and the J gene lost 4 bases, with 11 bases spanning the gap. Germline-derived CDR1 and CDR2 are SGHKS and YYEKEE (reference sequence). The CDR3 runs to 15 residues. In DNA form, the CDR3 reads TGTGCCAGCAGCTTGGGCGGGATAGTGTACAATGAGCAGTTCTTC. Protein product: CASSLGGIVYNEQFF.

The table lists this clone with a few counts. The rearrangement uses TRBV2 and TRBJ2-6, with unresolved D. The CDR3 contains 13 residues. Germline CDR1 SNHLY, CDR2 FYNNEI. V dropped 8 bases and J dropped 3 bases, with 8 bases sitting between them. The CDR3 nucleotides read TGTGCCAGCCTAACTGTTGGGGCCAACGTCCTGACTTTC. It specifies CASLTVGANVLTF.

The chain links TRBV27 to TRBJ1-5; 7 bases map to TRBD1. CDR3 length: 16 amino acids. J gave up 0 bases and V 8 bases, and 10 bases lay outside the gene matches. CDR1 is MNHEY, CDR2 SMNVEV, per germline (reference sequence). In DNA, the CDR3 is TGTGCCAGCGGATTACAGGGGCCCTATAGCAATCAGCCCCAGCATTTT. It is translated as CASGLQGPYSNQPQHF.

J is TRBJ2-3 and V is TRBV2; tentatively, D is TRBD2 (5 bases). This CDR3 is built from 17 residues. V was shortened by 0 bases and J by 2 bases, with 15 bases between the two germline ends. Germline values: CDR1 SNHLY, CDR2 FYNNEI. The CDR3 is CASSEAKRAVPTDTQYF. DNA for the CDR3: TGTGCCAGCAGTGAAGCTAAGAGGGCCGTCCCCACAGATACGCAGTATTTT.

The chain is built from TRBV4-1 and TRBJ1-1; no definite D call. The germline CDR1 and CDR2 sequences are MGHRA and YSYEKL. The ends were cut back, 5 bases at V and 5 bases at J, with 12 bases in the middle. The CDR3 is made up of 13 amino acids. This CDR3 reads CASSGLPGTEAFF. As DNA, the CDR3 is TGCGCCAGCAGCGGACTTCCGGGGACTGAAGCTTTCTTT.

Here the CDR3 reads CASSPTVGGADTQYF. The CDR3 region has the DNA TGTGCCAGTAGCCCAACAGTGGGGGGGGCAGATACGCAGTATTTT. The chain uses TRBV19 and TRBJ2-3, with 7 positions matching TRBD2. Germline values: CDR1 LNHDA, CDR2 SQIVND (reference sequence). The CDR3 consists of 15 residues. V trimming: 6 bases; J trimming: 4 bases; junction bases outside the gene matches: 10.

The J gene is TRBJ1-1, the V gene TRBV5-1; no clear D gene. This CDR3 has 12 residues. Germline loops: CDR1 SGHRS, CDR2 YFSETQ. V was trimmed by 1 base and J by 8 bases, leaving 9 bases between them. CDR3 amino acids: CASSLLDQEAFF. The CDR3 DNA follows: TGCGCCAGCAGCTTGTTGGATCAGGAAGCTTTCTTT.

The chain uses TRBV7-2 and TRBJ2-7; TRBD2 aligns across 11 bases. Germline-derived CDR1 and CDR2 are SGHTA and FQGNSA. The CDR3 runs to 15 residues. V shed 0 bases and J 3 bases; nucleotides not matched to a gene: 1. CDR3 DNA: TGTGCCAGCAGCTTAGCGGGACTAGCGGTCTACGAGCAGTACTTC. Translation: CASSLAGLAVYEQYF.

This chain joins TRBV7-9 and TRBJ2-2, with 12 bases lining up with TRBD1. This CDR3 comprises 15 residues. Trimming took 7 bases from V and 6 from J; bases not matched to a gene: 6. Germline lookup yields CDR1 SEHNR and CDR2 FQNEAQ (reference sequence). Written as DNA, the CDR3 is TGTGCCAGCAAACCGGGACAGGGGGCCCCCGGGGAGCTGTTTTTT. Its translation: CASKPGQGAPGELFF.

In this sample, this clone turned up a few times. The chain is built from TRBV28 and TRBJ1-1; D is possibly TRBD1 (6 bases). Germline values: CDR1 MDHEN, CDR2 SYDVKM. The CDR3 runs to 14 residues. Trimming took 5 bases from V and 4 from J, leaving 14 bases between them. CDR3 loop: CASSPGEGLTEAFF. CDR3 bases: TGTGCCAGCAGTCCAGGGGAGGGGCTCACTGAAGCTTTCTTT.

The rearrangement uses TRBV6-1 and TRBJ1-1; D remains ambiguous. Germline V CDR1 and CDR2: MNHNS, SASEGT. The CDR3 has 11 residues. The germline V and J ends were trimmed by 6 bases and 5 bases, with 7 bases remaining between them. The CDR3 DNA is TGTGCCAGCAGCCGGTGGACTGAAGCTTTCTTT. Its translation is CASSRWTEAFF.

The chain uses TRBV6-5 and TRBJ2-7; TRBD2 matches at 7 bases. Germline values: CDR1 MNHEY, CDR2 SVGAGI. This CDR3 comprises 15 residues. The J segment lost 4 bases and the V segment lost 2 bases, leaving 8 bases of the junction unmatched. The CDR3 region is CASSYGLGSKYEQYF. The CDR3 DNA reads TGTGCCAGCAGTTACGGACTAGGTAGTAAGTACGAGCAGTACTTC.

The chain carries TRBV6-1 and TRBJ1-1, with D unclear. In germline, CDR1 is MNHNS, CDR2 SASEGT. The CDR3 has 14 residues. Trimming removed 0 bases at V and 6 bases at J, with 11 bases between. CDR3 nucleotides: TGTGCCAGCAGTGAAGCGGAGACAACCTCTGAAGCTTTCTTT. It translates to CASSEAETTSEAFF.

This chain joins TRBV27 and TRBJ2-2, with a possible D match to TRBD2 (5 bases). This CDR3 is built from 13 residues. V lost 0 bases and J lost 7, with 6 bases in between. Germline V lookup: CDR1 MNHEY, CDR2 SMNVEV (reference sequence). The CDR3 region is CASSLSGNGELFF. CDR3 in DNA: TGTGCCAGCAGTTTATCCGGGAACGGGGAGCTGTTTTTT.

The rearrangement links TRBV18 to TRBJ1-1; 10 bases map to TRBD1. This CDR3 has 15 amino acids. J was trimmed by 4 bases and V by 4 bases; bases with no gene match: 6. CDR1 KGHSH and CDR2 LQKENI come from the germline V gene. The CDR3 spells CASSQRQGAPTEAFF. CDR3 DNA: TGTGCCAGCTCACAGCGACAGGGGGCGCCCACTGAAGCTTTCTTT.